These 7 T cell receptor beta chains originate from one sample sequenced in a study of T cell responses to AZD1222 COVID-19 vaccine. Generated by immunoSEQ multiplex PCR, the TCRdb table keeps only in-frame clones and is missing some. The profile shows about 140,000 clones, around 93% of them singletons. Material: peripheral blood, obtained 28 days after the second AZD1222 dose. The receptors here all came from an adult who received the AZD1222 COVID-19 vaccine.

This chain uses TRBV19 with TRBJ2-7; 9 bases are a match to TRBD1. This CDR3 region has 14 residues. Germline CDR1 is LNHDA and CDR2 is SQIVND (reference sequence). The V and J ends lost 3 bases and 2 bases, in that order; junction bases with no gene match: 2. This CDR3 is CASSIRDRAYEQYF. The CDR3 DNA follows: TGTGCCAGTAGTATCCGGGACAGGGCCTACGAGCAGTACTTC.

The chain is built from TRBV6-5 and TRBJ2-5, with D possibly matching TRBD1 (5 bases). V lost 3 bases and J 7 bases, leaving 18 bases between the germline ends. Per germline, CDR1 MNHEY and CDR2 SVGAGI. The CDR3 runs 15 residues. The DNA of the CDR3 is TGTGCCAGCAGTTATATGGTTGGGGCTTTGGGGACCCAGTACTTC. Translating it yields CASSYMVGALGTQYF.

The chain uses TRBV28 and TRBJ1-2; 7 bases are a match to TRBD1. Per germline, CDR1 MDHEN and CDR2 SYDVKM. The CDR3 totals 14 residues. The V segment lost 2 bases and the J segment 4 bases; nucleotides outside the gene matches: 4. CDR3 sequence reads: CASSLTGEGYGYTF. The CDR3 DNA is TGTGCCAGCAGTTTAACAGGGGAGGGCTATGGCTACACCTTC.

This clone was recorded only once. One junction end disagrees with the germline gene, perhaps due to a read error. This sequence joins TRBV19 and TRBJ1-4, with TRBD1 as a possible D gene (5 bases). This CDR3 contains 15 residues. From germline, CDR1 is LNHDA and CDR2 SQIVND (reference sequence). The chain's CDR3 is CASRIGDATNEKLFF. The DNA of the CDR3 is TGTGCCAGTAGGATAGGGGACGCAACTAATGAAAAACTGTTTTTT.

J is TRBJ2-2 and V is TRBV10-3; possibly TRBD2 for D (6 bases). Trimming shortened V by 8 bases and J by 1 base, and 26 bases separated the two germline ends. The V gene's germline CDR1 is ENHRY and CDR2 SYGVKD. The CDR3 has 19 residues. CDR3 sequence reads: CAISGMGLERPGNTGELFF. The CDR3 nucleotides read TGTGCCATCTCAGGTATGGGACTCGAAAGACCTGGGAACACCGGGGAGCTGTTTTTT.

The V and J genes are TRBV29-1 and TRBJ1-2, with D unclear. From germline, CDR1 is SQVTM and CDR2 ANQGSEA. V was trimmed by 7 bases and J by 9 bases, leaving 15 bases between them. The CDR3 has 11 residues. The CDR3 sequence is CSAGRGESYTF. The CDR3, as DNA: TGCAGCGCCGGACGGGGAGAAAGCTACACCTTC. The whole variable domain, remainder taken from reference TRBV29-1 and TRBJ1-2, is SAVISQKPSRDICQRGTSLTIQCQVDSQVTMMFWYRQQPGQSLTLIATANQGSEATYESGFVIDKFPISRPNLTFSTLTVSNMSPEDSSIYLCSAGRGESYTFGSGTRLTVV.

The CDR3 spells CAWSVTGGGTEAFF. DNA of the CDR3: TGTGCCTGGAGTGTAACAGGGGGCGGAACTGAAGCTTTCTTT. This chain links TRBV30 with TRBJ1-1; the match to TRBD1 covers 9 bases. J lost 5 bases, V lost 0 bases, and 4 bases had no gene match. The CDR3 is 14 amino acids. CDR1 and CDR2 (germline): GTSNPN, SVGIG (reference sequence).